Presented here are 7 T cell receptor beta chains from one specimen sequenced in a study of blood T cells in healthy people across ages. PCR was performed a second time for roughly 6 to 12 cycles using a sample-barcoded 5' primer and a J-beta primer mix. TCRdb re-called the 5' RACE reads with MiXCR, one entry per CDR3 protein. The profile covers roughly 930,000 distinct CDR3 sequences, with 48% appearing a single time and around an eighth taken by the ten largest. The sample was blood. These receptors were taken from a man between 25 and 39 years old in good health.

The genes are TRBV28 and TRBJ1-2, with D perhaps TRBD1 (6 bases). V was pared by 4 bases and J by 2 bases, with 20 bases between. CDR3 length equals 17 residues. The germline V gene encodes CDR1 MDHEN and CDR2 SYDVKM. Here the CDR3 reads CASSYQGILLTNYGYTF. The CDR3 DNA reads as TGTGCCAGCAGTTATCAGGGGATACTCTTGACGAACTATGGCTACACCTTC.

This clonotype was counted a single time. The chain recombines TRBV30 with TRBJ1-1; no firm D call. Germline loops: CDR1 GTSNPN, CDR2 SVGIG (reference sequence). The CDR3 covers 11 residues. V lost 2 bases and J lost 5, with 6 bases in between. The CDR3 coding sequence is TGTGCCTGGAGTTTAGGAACTGAAGCTTTCTTT. This codes for CAWSLGTEAFF.

The chain employs TRBV3-1 and TRBJ2-7; 11 bases agree with TRBD2. The germline V gene encodes CDR1 LGHDT and CDR2 YNNKEL (reference sequence). With 7 bases clipped from V and 4 bases from J, the junction kept 3 bases outside the gene matches. The CDR3 length is 13 residues. The CDR3 reads CASNGTSGYEQYF. The CDR3 DNA follows: TGTGCCAGCAACGGGACTAGCGGATACGAGCAGTACTTC.

This clonotype has more than one count but fewer than ten. J is TRBJ2-3 and V is TRBV2, with TRBD1 identical over 11 bases. The trim removed 7 bases at V and 4 bases at J, leaving 10 bases unmatched. The germline gives CDR1 SNHLY, CDR2 FYNNEI. The CDR3 runs to 16 residues. This CDR3 reads CASTYVPGQGADTQYF. CDR3 nucleotide sequence: TGTGCCAGCACTTACGTACCGGGACAGGGGGCAGATACGCAGTATTTT.

This clonotype was counted a few times. The rearrangement uses TRBV12-3 or TRBV12-4 and TRBJ2-3; 9 nucleotides align to TRBD2. The CDR3 covers 15 residues. Trimming cost V 11 bases and J 3 bases; bases outside gene matches: 12. The CDR3 loop is CAARPSGTGTDTQYF. The CDR3 DNA reads as TGTGCCGCTCGGCCTAGCGGGACCGGAACAGATACGCAGTATTTT.

CDR3 sequence (DNA): TGCAGTGCACCTAACCACCGCCGGACTAGCGGGAGAGAGGGGGGGAACTACGAGCAGTACTTC. The encoded protein is CSAPNHRRTSGREGGNYEQYF. The V gene is TRBV20-1, the J gene TRBJ2-7, with 13 bases identical to TRBD2. This CDR3 has 21 amino acids. Germline V lookup: CDR1 DFQATT, CDR2 SNEGSKA (reference sequence). J was trimmed by 3 bases and V by 6 bases; bases with no gene match: 26.

The genes are TRBV7-2 and TRBJ2-3, with D possibly called TRBD1 or TRBD2 (6 bases each). The CDR3 has 19 residues. With 2 bases removed from V and 1 base from J, the gap between germline ends came to 22 bases. CDR1 and CDR2 (germline): SGHTA, FQGNSA. The CDR3 sequence is CASSLYSGALGARTDTQYF. CDR3 nucleotide sequence: TGTGCCAGCAGCTTATATTCGGGGGCACTAGGGGCCCGCACAGATACGCAGTATTTT.